The sequence of this T cell receptor (beta chain) was determined in a study of OX40 agonist ivuxolimab in advanced cancers. Using immunoSEQ multiplex PCR, the repertoire was profiled, and TCRdb retains in-frame clones only, with some absent. The sample includes about 22,000 clones, approximately 84% of them seen just once. Germline V lookup: CDR1 SNHLY, CDR2 FYNNEI. The CDR3 sequence is 18 residues long. Trimming removed 2 bases from V and 0 bases from J; junction bases left unmatched: 7. This clone is a singleton in its sample. The receptor was derived from an adult with an advanced solid tumor such as melanoma, head and neck, liver or kidney cancer. The rearrangement joins TRBV2 to TRBJ2-3, with 11 bases that match TRBD2. Sequenced material: CD4+ or CD8+ T cells sorted from blood, taken in a trial of the OX40 agonist ivuxolimab. CDR3 protein: CASSEKLAGEASTDTQYF. In DNA form, the CDR3 reads TGTGCCAGCAGTGAAAAACTAGCGGGAGAGGCTAGCACAGATACGCAGTATTTT.